These 12 T cell receptor beta chains originate from one sample sequenced in a study of T cells in Graves' hyperthyroidism and ophthalmopathy. It was RNA transcripts that yielded the amplified TCR beta CDR3 regions. A first-round RT-PCR of the TCR CDR3 used the HTBI primer set. TCRdb used MiXCR to reprocess the multiplex PCR reads, holding one entry per CDR3 protein. This sample has roughly 700,000 distinct CDR3 sequences, with around a third found just once. The sequenced sample was blood. The receptors derive from a woman aged 40 to 50 with Graves' hyperthyroidism.

This clonotype occurred many times. V is TRBV19 and J is TRBJ1-5; D is unresolved. The CDR3 runs to 14 residues. V was trimmed by 9 bases and J by 10 bases, leaving 22 bases between them. In germline, CDR1 is LNHDA, CDR2 SQIVND (reference sequence). In DNA, the CDR3 is TGTGCCAGCGGCCTGGGTGACCCTCGTTCTCCCCAGCATTTT. Protein sequence: CASGLGDPRSPQHF.

This clonotype was seen repeatedly, ten times or more. The J gene is TRBJ2-2, the V gene TRBV29-1; possible D gene TRBD1, 5 bases. Trimming took 5 bases from V and 0 from J, leaving 13 bases between them. The CDR3 runs to 15 residues. CDR1 and CDR2 from the germline V gene are SQVTM and ANQGSEA. The CDR3 bases are TGCAGCGTTCAGCAGGGCAATACGAACACCGGGGAGCTGTTTTTT. This gives the protein CSVQQGNTNTGELFF.

A note on this clonotype: One base away lies a much larger clone, so this may be a sequencing read error. This rearrangement joins TRBV10-3 to TRBJ1-5; D is ambiguous. Germline CDR1 ENHRY, CDR2 SYGVKD. CDR3 size: 14 residues. CDR3 sequence reads: CSISESADSQPQHF. Here the CDR3 DNA reads TGTTCCATCAGTGAGTCTGCGGACTCTCAGCCCCAGCATTTT.

Ten or more counts support this clonotype. The V and J genes are TRBV6-4 and TRBJ2-2; D call uncertain. Germline assignment: CDR1 MRHNA and CDR2 SNTAGT. CDR3 size: 13 residues. The V end was cut by 3 bases, the J end by 0 bases, with 2 bases between. CDR3 sequence (DNA): TGTGCCAGCAGTGAACCGAACACCGGGGAGCTGTTTTTT. It translates to CASSEPNTGELFF.

This clonotype was counted many times. The chain carries TRBV7-9 and TRBJ1-2; 7 positions agree with TRBD1. V gave up 5 bases and J gave up 6 bases; unmatched junction bases: 9. CDR1 is SEHNR and CDR2 is FQNEAQ in the germline V gene (reference sequence). The CDR3 totals 14 residues. The DNA of the CDR3 is TGTGCCAGCAGCCTTATCTCCGACAGGGATGGCTACACCTTC. Residues: CASSLISDRDGYTF.

The chain is built from TRBV3-2 and TRBJ1-1; the tabulated D call, TRBD1, remains unverified against the DNA. TRBV3-2 is designated a pseudogene. This CDR3 has 17 amino acids. As DNA, the CDR3 is TGTGCCAGCAGCCAAGATAAGGCAGGGGGCCGGAACACTGAAGCTTTCTTT. It specifies CASSQDKAGGRNTEAFF.

This clonotype was counted ten times or more. V usage is TRBV2 and J usage is TRBJ2-5; 14 positions agree with TRBD2. Trimming took 6 bases from V and 4 from J; bases not matched to a gene: 10. Germline loops: CDR1 SNHLY, CDR2 FYNNEI. The CDR3 consists of 17 residues. CDR3 sequence reads: CASRTPGLAGVRETQYF. CDR3 in DNA: TGTGCCAGCAGAACACCGGGACTAGCGGGAGTTCGAGAGACCCAGTACTTC.

This clonotype has at least ten counts. The genes are TRBV7-2 and TRBJ2-5, with 7 nucleotides matching TRBD2. Germline values: CDR1 SGHTA, CDR2 FQGNSA. The CDR3 runs 12 residues. Trimming took 3 bases from V and 13 from J; bases not matched to a gene: 8. The CDR3 sequence: CASSFPAGVRYF. CDR3 bases: TGTGCCAGCAGCTTCCCTGCGGGGGTCCGGTACTTC. Together with reference TRBV7-2 and TRBJ2-5, the CDR3 gives the full variable domain: GAGVSQSPSNKVTEKGKDVELRCDPISGHTALYWYRQSLGQGLEFLIYFQGNSAPDKSGLPSDRFSAERTGGSVSTLTIQRTQQEDSAVYLCASSFPAGVRYFGPGTRLLVL.

The genes are TRBV29-1 and TRBJ2-2, with unresolved D. The germline V gene encodes CDR1 SQVTM and CDR2 ANQGSEA. The ends were cut back, 7 bases at V and 0 bases at J, with 9 bases in the middle. The CDR3 extends over 13 amino acids. The CDR3 nucleotides read TGCAGCGCCAGCAGAGCGAACACCGGGGAGCTGTTTTTT. This encodes CSASRANTGELFF.

This clonotype was observed a handful of times. This chain links TRBV12-3 or TRBV12-4 with TRBJ1-5; D not resolved. The ends were cut back, 2 bases at V and 3 bases at J, with 8 bases in the middle. This CDR3 region has 14 residues. CDR3 DNA: TGTGCCAGCAGTTTATCACAAACCAATCAGCCCCAGCATTTT. It yields the protein CASSLSQTNQPQHF.

The genes are TRBV6-5 and TRBJ2-7, with 8 bases lining up with TRBD2. J lost 3 bases, V lost 6 bases, and 13 bases had no gene match. CDR3 length equals 16 residues. Germline V gene data show CDR1 as MNHEY and CDR2 as SVGAGI. The CDR3 nucleotides are TGTGCCAGCAGCGCGGGGGGAGCGCGGAGGTTCTACGAGCAGTACTTC. Protein sequence: CASSAGGARRFYEQYF.

This clonotype was observed many times. The chain joins TRBV10-3 to TRBJ2-7, with 7 bases that match TRBD2. In germline, CDR1 is ENHRY, CDR2 SYGVKD. The CDR3 totals 15 residues. J was trimmed by 4 bases and V by 1 base; bases with no gene match: 7. The CDR3 region has the DNA TGTGCCATCAGTGAGTTGACTAGCAGACCTTACGAGCAGTACTTC. Its translation: CAISELTSRPYEQYF.